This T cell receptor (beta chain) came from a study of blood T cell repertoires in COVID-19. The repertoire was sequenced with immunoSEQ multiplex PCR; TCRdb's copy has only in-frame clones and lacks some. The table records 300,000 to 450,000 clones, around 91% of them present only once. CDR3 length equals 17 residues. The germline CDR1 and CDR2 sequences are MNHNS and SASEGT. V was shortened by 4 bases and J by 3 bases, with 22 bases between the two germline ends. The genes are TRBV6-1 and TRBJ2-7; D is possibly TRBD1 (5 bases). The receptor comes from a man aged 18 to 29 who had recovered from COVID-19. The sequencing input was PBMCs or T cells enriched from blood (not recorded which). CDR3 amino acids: CASSGEPGLASVYEQYF. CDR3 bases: TGTGCCAGCAGTGGAGAACCAGGGTTGGCGAGCGTCTACGAGCAGTACTTC.